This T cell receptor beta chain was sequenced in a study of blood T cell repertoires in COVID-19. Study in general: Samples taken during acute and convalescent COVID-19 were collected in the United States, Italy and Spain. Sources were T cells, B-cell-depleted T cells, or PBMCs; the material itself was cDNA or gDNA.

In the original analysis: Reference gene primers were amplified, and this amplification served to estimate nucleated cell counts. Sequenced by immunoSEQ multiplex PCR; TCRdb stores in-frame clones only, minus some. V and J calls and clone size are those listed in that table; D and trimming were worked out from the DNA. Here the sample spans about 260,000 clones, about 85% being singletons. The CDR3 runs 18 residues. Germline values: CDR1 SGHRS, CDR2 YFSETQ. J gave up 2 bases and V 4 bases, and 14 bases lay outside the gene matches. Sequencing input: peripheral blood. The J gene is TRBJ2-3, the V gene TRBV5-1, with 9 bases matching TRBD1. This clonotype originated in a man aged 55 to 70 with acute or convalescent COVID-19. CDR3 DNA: TGCGCCAGCAGCGTGGGGACAGGGAGCGGCAGGCCCACAGATACGCAGTATTTT. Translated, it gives CASSVGTGSGRPTDTQYF.